This T cell receptor (beta chain) was retrieved from a study of blood T cell repertoires in COVID-19. Looking at the study overall: The origin of the acute and convalescent COVID-19 samples was the United States, Italy and Spain. PBMCs, B-cell-depleted T cells, or T cells provided the cDNA or gDNA that made up the material.

Original processing methods: Scientists estimated how many nucleated cells there were by amplifying reference gene primers. Sequencing used immunoSEQ multiplex PCR; TCRdb keeps in-frame clones, though not all of them. That table furnishes V, J and clone size, whereas the DNA furnished D and trimming. Found here are about 49,000 clones, around 82% of them singletons; the top ten hold approximately 3%. This CDR3 has 11 amino acids. J was trimmed by 11 bases and V by 5 bases; bases with no gene match: 0. The chain recombines TRBV12-3 or TRBV12-4 with TRBJ1-4, with 9 bases lining up with TRBD1. This clonotype was obtained from a woman in her sixties or seventies with acute or convalescent COVID-19. Specimen: peripheral blood. The CDR3 here is CASSDRGKLFF. In nucleotides, the CDR3 is TGTGCCAGCAGTGACAGGGGGAAACTGTTTTTT.